The next 27 T cell receptor beta chains were all read from a single sample in a study of vaccination effects on CD4 cells after COVID-19. Which antigens these TCRs recognize remains unknown. Using viral peptide pools, the ViraFEST assay grew out antigen-specific CD4+ T cells prior to sequencing. Scientists isolated CD4+ T cells after a roughly 9-day culture period ended. Participants got two doses of BNT162b2 or mRNA-1273 vaccine. Sequencing was performed with immunoSEQ multiplex PCR; in TCRdb, only in-frame clones are kept and a portion is missing. The table lists more than 15,000 clones, roughly 70% of them singletons. The input for sequencing was CD4+ T cells from PBMCs cultured with SARS-CoV-2 spike peptides, taken after COVID-19 vaccination. The receptors shown here come from a human donor who received a COVID-19 vaccine.

This chain links TRBV7-2 with TRBJ2-7; 12 positions match TRBD2. Germline V gene data show CDR1 as SGHTA and CDR2 as FQGNSA. This CDR3 has 14 amino acids. The V gene end was trimmed by 5 bases and the J gene end by 3 bases; junction bases not matched to a gene: 2. CDR3: CASSRTSGVYEQYF. The CDR3, as DNA: TGTGCCAGCAGCCGGACTAGCGGGGTCTACGAGCAGTACTTC.

This sequence joins TRBV19 and TRBJ1-6, with unresolved D. This CDR3 has 16 residues. V lost 7 bases and J lost 1, with 14 bases in between. CDR1 and CDR2 from the germline V gene are LNHDA and SQIVND (reference sequence). The CDR3, as DNA: TGTGCCAGTACAGGAACAGCTGGGTCCTATAATTCACCCCTCCACTTT. Translating gives CASTGTAGSYNSPLHF.

This clone showed up just once. The chain employs TRBV9 and TRBJ2-1; 10 bases line up with TRBD2. The germline gives CDR1 SGDLS, CDR2 YYNGEE. The CDR3 is made up of 15 amino acids. J lost 9 bases, V lost 0 bases, and 6 bases had no gene match. The CDR3 region is CASSVGPSGSGEQFF. DNA of the CDR3: TGTGCCAGCAGCGTAGGCCCTAGCGGGAGCGGTGAGCAGTTCTTC.

The V gene is TRBV6-2 or TRBV6-3, the J gene TRBJ2-2; 9 bases fit TRBD1. The CDR3 totals 15 residues. The ends lost 6 bases at V and 8 bases at J; junction bases unmatched: 10. Germline V gene data show CDR1 as MNHEY and CDR2 as SVGEGT. The CDR3 DNA reads TGTGCCAGCAGCCGGGGACAGGGAAAACCAGGGGAGCTGTTTTTT. Translating gives CASSRGQGKPGELFF.

V and J are TRBV24-1 and TRBJ1-5, with D unclear. The CDR3 totals 16 residues. The germline CDR1 and CDR2 sequences are KGHDR and SFDVKD. Trimming cost V 4 bases and J 4 bases, with 16 bases left between them. The CDR3 DNA follows: TGTGCCACCAGTGACCCCCCGGGCAGTACAAATCAGCCCCAGCATTTT. It is translated as CATSDPPGSTNQPQHF.

The V and J genes are TRBV6-2 or TRBV6-3 and TRBJ1-1; D is possibly TRBD1 (5 bases). CDR3 size: 13 residues. Germline loops: CDR1 MNHEY, CDR2 SVGEGT. The V end lost 2 bases, the J end lost 1 base, and 5 bases lay between the germline ends. In DNA, the CDR3 is TGTGCCAGCAGTTACAGGGGGAACACTGAAGCTTTCTTT. Its protein is CASSYRGNTEAFF.

This clone was detected only once. The chain couples TRBV29-1 to TRBJ2-7; 8 bases match TRBD1. Germline loops: CDR1 SQVTM, CDR2 ANQGSEA. The CDR3 contains 17 residues. V gave up 7 bases and J gave up 2 bases; unmatched junction bases: 19. Here the CDR3 reads CSAIVYRDRKNTYEQYF. The DNA of the CDR3 is TGCAGCGCCATTGTTTATCGGGACAGGAAAAATACCTACGAGCAGTACTTC.

This chain connects TRBV5-1 to TRBJ1-6; maybe TRBD1 (5 bases). CDR1 and CDR2 (germline): SGHRS, YFSETQ. The CDR3 is 14 residues long. The ends were cut back, 5 bases at V and 8 bases at J, with 14 bases in the middle. The CDR3 loop is CASRSPGSHSPLHF. For the CDR3, the DNA is TGCGCCAGCAGGTCTCCAGGGAGCCATTCACCCCTCCACTTT.

This chain links TRBV19 with TRBJ1-1; TRBD1 might be the D (6 bases). CDR3 length: 14 amino acids. The V and J ends lost 3 bases and 4 bases respectively, with 12 bases between them. In germline, CDR1 is LNHDA, CDR2 SQIVND (reference sequence). CDR3: CASSMIGGTTEAFF. DNA of the CDR3: TGTGCCAGTAGTATGATAGGGGGTACCACTGAAGCTTTCTTT. The full variable domain, in which reference TRBV19 and TRBJ1-1 provide the parts outside the CDR3, is DGGITQSPKYLFRKEGQNVTLSCEQNLNHDAMYWYRQDPGQGLRLIYYSQIVNDFQKGDIAEGYSVSREKKESFPLTVTSAQKNPTAFYLCASSMIGGTTEAFFGQGTRLTVV.

This sequence joins TRBV15 and TRBJ1-4, with 7 bases fitting TRBD1. The CDR3 contains 14 residues. Trimming at V came to 4 bases and at J to 5 bases, leaving 4 bases not matched to a gene. The germline V gene encodes CDR1 LNHNV and CDR2 YYDKDF (reference sequence). This CDR3 reads CATSTDRANEKLFF. The DNA for the CDR3 is TGTGCCACCAGCACAGACAGGGCGAATGAAAAACTGTTTTTT.

This clone is medium-sized. This chain uses TRBV5-5 with TRBJ1-4, with 7 bases lining up with TRBD1. V was clipped by 4 bases and J by 3 bases; unmatched bases: 6. This CDR3 has 15 residues. The germline CDR1 and CDR2 sequences are SGHKS and YYEKEE (reference sequence). In DNA, the CDR3 is TGTGCCAGCAGCATTGAGGGGACAGCTAATGAAAAACTGTTTTTT. Translated, it gives CASSIEGTANEKLFF.

The V call is TRBV24-1, the J call TRBJ2-2; D is perhaps TRBD2 (5 bases). The CDR3 contains 16 residues. CDR1 KGHDR and CDR2 SFDVKD come from the germline V gene. V was pared by 7 bases and J by 1 base, with 15 bases between. CDR3 DNA: TGTGCCACCAGCGCCGGTTGGAGGATGAACACCGGGGAGCTGTTTTTT. It encodes CATSAGWRMNTGELFF.

The chain couples TRBV10-3 to TRBJ1-5; 8 bases agree with TRBD1. The V gene's germline CDR1 is ENHRY and CDR2 SYGVKD. The CDR3 length is 13 residues. The V segment lost 7 bases and the J segment 7 bases; nucleotides outside the gene matches: 6. The CDR3 here is CAITQGAAQPQHF. CDR3 nucleotide sequence: TGTGCCATCACGCAGGGGGCGGCCCAGCCCCAGCATTTT.

The CDR3 loop is CSVDPGGIRNEQFF. Written as DNA, the CDR3 is TGCAGCGTTGATCCAGGGGGTATCAGAAATGAGCAGTTCTTC. V is TRBV29-1 and J is TRBJ2-1, with 7 bases aligning to TRBD1. CDR3 length: 14 residues. Germline assignment: CDR1 SQVTM and CDR2 ANQGSEA. The V gene end was trimmed by 3 bases and the J gene end by 7 bases; junction bases not matched to a gene: 9.

The chain is built from TRBV28 and TRBJ1-5, with no clear D. Trimming removed 7 bases at V and 6 bases at J, with 16 bases between. The CDR3 length is 14 residues. The germline CDR1 and CDR2 sequences are MDHEN and SYDVKM. CDR3 region: CASTTYDDGQPQHF. CDR3 DNA sequence: TGTGCCAGCACAACTTATGACGACGGTCAGCCCCAGCATTTT.

V is TRBV3-1 (or the pseudogene TRBV3-2) and J is TRBJ2-5, with TRBD2 identical over 10 bases. The V and J ends lost 5 bases and 5 bases, in that order; junction bases with no gene match: 8. The CDR3 is 15 residues long. The germline CDR1 and CDR2 sequences are LGHDT and YNNKEL (reference sequence). CDR3 DNA sequence: TGTGCCAGCAGCGGCGGAGCGGGGGGGCAGGAGACCCAGTACTTC. Translating it yields CASSGGAGGQETQYF.

This clone was seen once. The rearrangement joins TRBV18 to TRBJ2-1; possible D gene TRBD2, 6 bases. Germline lookup yields CDR1 KGHSH and CDR2 LQKENI. Deletions cut 3 bases from V and 5 bases from J, with 11 bases between. CDR3 length: 14 amino acids. The CDR3 DNA reads as TGTGCCAGCTCACCTCAACTAGCAGACAATGAGCAGTTCTTC. Amino acid sequence: CASSPQLADNEQFF.

The CDR3 loop reads CASSHPSGGRSGELFF. CDR3 DNA sequence: TGTGCCAGCAGCCACCCAAGCGGGGGGCGTAGCGGGGAGCTGTTTTTT. V gene TRBV4-2 combines with J gene TRBJ2-2; 9 nucleotides match TRBD2. Germline V lookup: CDR1 LGHNA, CDR2 YNFKEQ. The CDR3 consists of 16 residues. V lost 3 bases, J lost 7 bases, and 9 bases stayed unmatched.

J is TRBJ2-6 and V is TRBV20-1; 9 nucleotides align to TRBD2. V lost 3 bases, J lost 0 bases, and 6 bases stayed unmatched. This CDR3 spans 17 amino acids. CDR1 and CDR2 from the germline V gene are DFQATT and SNEGSKA (reference sequence). CDR3 sequence (DNA): TGCAGTGCTAGTTTGCTAGCGGGATTCTCTGGGGCCAACGTCCTGACTTTC. This sequence encodes CSASLLAGFSGANVLTF.

Only one count was recorded for this clone. Here the CDR3 DNA reads TGTGCCAGCACCCCGGCAGGGGGCCTCTATGGCTACACCTTC. As protein: CASTPAGGLYGYTF. The rearrangement links TRBV6-2 or TRBV6-3 to TRBJ1-2; 8 positions agree with TRBD1. The V segment lost 7 bases and the J segment 4 bases; nucleotides outside the gene matches: 8. The length of the CDR3 is 14 residues. Germline V CDR1 and CDR2: MNHEY, SVGEGT.

This clone was observed once. This chain links TRBV9 with TRBJ2-5; TRBD2 aligns across 8 bases. This CDR3 has 15 residues. Germline assignment: CDR1 SGDLS and CDR2 YYNGEE. Trimming removed 5 bases from V and 1 base from J; junction bases left unmatched: 7. CDR3: CASSFGGGTQETQYF. For the CDR3, the DNA is TGTGCCAGCAGTTTCGGGGGGGGGACCCAAGAGACCCAGTACTTC.

For the CDR3, the DNA is TGCGCCAGCAGCTTGGAAGTAGCGGCGAACACCGGGGAGCTGTTTTTT. Its protein is CASSLEVAANTGELFF. The chain employs TRBV5-1 and TRBJ2-2; TRBD2 is a possible D gene (6 bases). Germline V lookup: CDR1 SGHRS, CDR2 YFSETQ. This CDR3 is 16 amino acids long. Trimming shortened V by 0 bases and J by 0 bases, and 9 bases separated the two germline ends.

This clone is a singleton in its sample. The J gene is TRBJ1-2, the V gene TRBV5-4; a weak D match, TRBD1 (5 bases). V lost 4 bases and J lost 5, with 15 bases in between. CDR1 and CDR2 (germline): SGHNT, YYREEE (reference sequence). This CDR3 is built from 14 residues. The CDR3 loop is CASSRGDVLYGYTF. CDR3 coding DNA: TGTGCCAGCAGCCGAGGGGACGTCCTTTATGGCTACACCTTC.

This chain uses TRBV24-1 with TRBJ2-1; tentatively, D is TRBD2 (5 bases). Deletions cut 6 bases from V and 10 bases from J, with 9 bases between. The CDR3 loop spans 11 amino acids. Germline CDR1 KGHDR, CDR2 SFDVKD. In nucleotides, the CDR3 is TGTGCCACCAGTAGCAGAGGGGAGCAGTTCTTC. Translation gives CATSSRGEQFF.

The chain carries TRBV9 and TRBJ1-2; 8 positions agree with TRBD1. Germline CDR1 reads SGDLS; CDR2 reads YYNGEE. The CDR3 has 13 amino acids. J lost 5 bases, V lost 3 bases, and 3 bases had no gene match. The CDR3: CASSDRTGYGYTF. CDR3 sequence (DNA): TGTGCCAGCAGCGACAGGACAGGGTATGGCTACACCTTC.

This clone was picked up a small number of times. This sequence joins TRBV3-1 (or the pseudogene TRBV3-2) and TRBJ1-2; D unresolved. Germline V lookup: CDR1 LGHDT, CDR2 YNNKEL (reference sequence). CDR3 size: 13 residues. V shed 2 bases and J shed 7 bases, with 11 bases lying between them. CDR3 nucleotide sequence: TGTGCCAGCAGCCAATCGGATGGTGGTGGCTACACCTTC. Translation: CASSQSDGGGYTF.

J is TRBJ2-5 and V is TRBV5-1, with D perhaps TRBD2 (5 bases). The V gene's germline CDR1 is SGHRS and CDR2 YFSETQ. The CDR3 sequence is 14 residues long. V lost 2 bases to trimming and J lost 3 bases, with 11 bases between them. CDR3: CASSFEGRKETQYF. The CDR3 DNA follows: TGCGCCAGCAGCTTCGAGGGCCGGAAAGAGACCCAGTACTTC. Full variable domain (remainder filled in from reference TRBV5-1 and TRBJ2-5): KAGVTQTPRYLIKTRGQQVTLSCSPISGHRSVSWYQQTPGQGLQFLFEYFSETQRNKGNFPGRFSGRQFSNSRSEMNVSTLELGDSALYLCASSFEGRKETQYFGPGTRLLVL.